The clone carrying this T cell receptor beta chain was counted ten times or more. RNA served as the template for amplifying TCR beta CDR3 regions. HTBI primers were used in a first-round RT-PCR, which preceded a second-round multiplex PCR. MiXCR, applied by TCRdb to the multiplex PCR reads, yields one record per CDR3 protein. The table records roughly 400,000 distinct CDR3 sequences, 15% of them present only once. This CDR3 has 17 residues. The V gene lost 5 bases and the J gene lost 0 bases, with 20 bases spanning the gap. The data are from a study of Graves' ophthalmopathy and Graves' hyperthyroidism.

This receptor was obtained from a woman aged 18-30 years with stable Graves' hyperthyroidism. The sequencing input was peripheral blood. V is TRBV12-3 or TRBV12-4 and J is TRBJ2-7, with no clear D. The CDR3 nucleotides read TGTGCCAGCAGTCCCCCCCCACCAAGAAGGAGCTCCTACGAGCAGTACTTC. Protein sequence: CASSPPPPRRSSYEQYF.